This T cell receptor beta chain was found in a study of T-cell memory formation after mild COVID-19. About the study: In these data, TCR clusters were largely donor specific. Study-wide findings and caveats: The appearance of some responding clones in pre-infection memory suggested that cross-reactive memory joined. Contracting CD8+ clones were enriched in EMRA, CD4+ mainly in CM and EM.

Using its own MiXCR run on the 5' RACE reads, TCRdb lists one record per CDR3 protein. The sample contains fewer than 150,000 distinct CDR3 sequences, around 15% of which appear only once. This clonotype ranks as medium-sized. Its specificity is unknown. V lost 1 base and J 5 bases, leaving 12 bases between the germline ends. The CDR3 covers 15 residues. Germline V gives CDR1 SGHTA, CDR2 FQGNSA. The clonotype was recovered from an adult woman who had mild COVID-19 (a few samples of this study predate the infection). Cell type and time point are not known. The chain employs TRBV7-2 and TRBJ2-1; D remains unclear. The sample consisted of PBMCs or a T cell subset sorted from them (not recorded which). The CDR3 region has the DNA TGTGCCAGCAGCTTAGTTGGCGGAAACGACAATGAGCAGTTCTTC. It encodes CASSLVGGNDNEQFF.